This T cell receptor (beta chain) was found in a study of blood T cell repertoires in COVID-19. The study drew participants aged roughly 18 to 89 years from roughly 25 US areas. The germline V gene encodes CDR1 GTSNPN and CDR2 SVGIG (reference sequence). The CDR3 is made up of 15 amino acids. The trim removed 5 bases at V and 2 bases at J, leaving 7 bases unmatched. Source study methods: Reference gene primer amplification in the assay estimated nucleated cell counts. Clones were read by immunoSEQ multiplex PCR, and TCRdb kept only the in-frame ones, dropping some. V and J calls and clone size come straight from that table; D and trimming were deduced from the DNA. The table has approximately 300,000 clones, roughly 85% seen once; the top ten hold under 2%.

The chain joins TRBV30 to TRBJ2-3, with 10 bases aligning to TRBD1. The receptor was derived from a woman aged 25 to 39 who had been exposed to COVID-19. Sequencing input: PBMCs or T cells enriched from blood (not recorded which). The CDR3, as DNA: TGTGCCTGGGCCGAGACAGGGGGCCTCACAGATACGCAGTATTTT. Translated: CAWAETGGLTDTQYF.